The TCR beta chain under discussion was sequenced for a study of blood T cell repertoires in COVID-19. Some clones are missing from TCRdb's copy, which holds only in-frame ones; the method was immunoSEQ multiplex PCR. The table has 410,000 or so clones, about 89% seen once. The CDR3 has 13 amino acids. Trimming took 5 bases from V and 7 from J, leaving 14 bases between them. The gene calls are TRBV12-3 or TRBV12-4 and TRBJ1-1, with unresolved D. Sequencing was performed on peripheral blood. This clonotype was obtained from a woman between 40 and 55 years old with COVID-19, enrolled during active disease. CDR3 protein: CASSPSYIYEAFF. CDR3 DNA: TGTGCCAGCAGTCCCAGTTATATTTATGAAGCTTTCTTT.